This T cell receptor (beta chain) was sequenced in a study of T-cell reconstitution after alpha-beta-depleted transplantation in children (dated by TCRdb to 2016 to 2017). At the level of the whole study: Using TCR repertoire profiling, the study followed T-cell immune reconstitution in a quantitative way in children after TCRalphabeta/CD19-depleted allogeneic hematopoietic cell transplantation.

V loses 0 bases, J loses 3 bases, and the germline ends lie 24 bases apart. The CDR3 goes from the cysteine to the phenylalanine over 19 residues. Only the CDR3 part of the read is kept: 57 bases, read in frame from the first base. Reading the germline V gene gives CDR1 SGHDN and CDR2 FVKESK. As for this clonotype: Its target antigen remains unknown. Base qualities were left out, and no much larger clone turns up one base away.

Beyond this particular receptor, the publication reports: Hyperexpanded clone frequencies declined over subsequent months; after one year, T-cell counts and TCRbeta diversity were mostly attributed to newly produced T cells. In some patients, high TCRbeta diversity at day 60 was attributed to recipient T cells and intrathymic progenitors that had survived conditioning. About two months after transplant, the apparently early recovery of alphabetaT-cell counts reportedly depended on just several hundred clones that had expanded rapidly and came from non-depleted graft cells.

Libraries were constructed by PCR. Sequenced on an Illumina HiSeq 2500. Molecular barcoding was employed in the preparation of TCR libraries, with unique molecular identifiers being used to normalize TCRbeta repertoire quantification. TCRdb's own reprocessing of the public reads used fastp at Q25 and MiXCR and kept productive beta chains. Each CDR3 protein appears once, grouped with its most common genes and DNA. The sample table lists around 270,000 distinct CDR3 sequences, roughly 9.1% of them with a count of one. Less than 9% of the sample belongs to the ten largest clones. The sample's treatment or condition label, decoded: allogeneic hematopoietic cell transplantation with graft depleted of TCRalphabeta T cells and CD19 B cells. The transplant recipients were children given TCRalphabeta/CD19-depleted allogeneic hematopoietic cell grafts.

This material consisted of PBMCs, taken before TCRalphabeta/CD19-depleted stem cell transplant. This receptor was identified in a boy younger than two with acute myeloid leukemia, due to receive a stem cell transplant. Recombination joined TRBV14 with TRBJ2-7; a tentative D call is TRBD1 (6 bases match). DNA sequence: TGTGCCAGCAGCCAAGAATATCCCCGGACAGCCTATAAAAGCTACGAGCAGTACTTC. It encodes CASSQEYPRTAYKSYEQYF.